The T cell receptor beta chain under discussion was sequenced for a study of shared clonotypes between healthy human individuals. About the study: CD4 naive and memory got three plates each, CD8 naive two, CD8 memory one. General study findings and limits: Larger richness was generally estimated for naive than memory subsets.

Germline V gene data show CDR1 as GTSNPN and CDR2 as SVGIG (reference sequence). This CDR3 contains 13 residues. Trimming removed 2 bases at V and 8 bases at J, with 13 bases between. Some clones are missing from TCRdb's copy, which holds only in-frame ones; the method was immunoSEQ multiplex PCR. The sample includes some 2.4 million clones, 93% of them seen just once. As concerns this clone: What it recognizes is unknown.

The receptor was derived from a young man in good health. Some clones in this sample may be carry-over from other donors' samples. Sequenced: naive CD4+ T cells from PBMCs. Described subset: CD45RA+ positively selected. J is TRBJ1-3 and V is TRBV30; D gene unclear. The CDR3 nucleotides are TGTGCCTGGAGTATGCGGGGAAGGGACACCATATATTTT. Its translation: CAWSMRGRDTIYF.